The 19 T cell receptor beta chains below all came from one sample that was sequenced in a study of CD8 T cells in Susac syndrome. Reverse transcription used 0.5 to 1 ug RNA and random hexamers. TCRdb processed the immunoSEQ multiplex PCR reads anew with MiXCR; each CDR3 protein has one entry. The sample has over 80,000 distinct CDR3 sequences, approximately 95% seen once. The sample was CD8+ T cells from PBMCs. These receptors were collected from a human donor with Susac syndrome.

The CDR3 DNA reads as TGTGCCAGCAGCTCGGGACTAGCGGGGGATTACAATGAGCAGTTCTTC. Its translation: CASSSGLAGDYNEQFF. V gene TRBV7-2 combines with J gene TRBJ2-1, with 14 nucleotides matching TRBD2. CDR3 size: 16 residues. Germline CDR1 and CDR2: SGHTA and FQGNSA. The J segment lost 4 bases and the V segment lost 4 bases, leaving 3 bases of the junction unmatched.

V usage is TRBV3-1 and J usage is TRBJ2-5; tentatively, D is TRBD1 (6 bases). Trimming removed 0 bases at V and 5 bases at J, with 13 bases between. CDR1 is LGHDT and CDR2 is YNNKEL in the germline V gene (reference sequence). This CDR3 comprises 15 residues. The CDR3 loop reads CASSQDSDSRETQYF. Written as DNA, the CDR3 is TGTGCCAGCAGCCAAGATTCGGACAGTAGGGAGACCCAGTACTTC.

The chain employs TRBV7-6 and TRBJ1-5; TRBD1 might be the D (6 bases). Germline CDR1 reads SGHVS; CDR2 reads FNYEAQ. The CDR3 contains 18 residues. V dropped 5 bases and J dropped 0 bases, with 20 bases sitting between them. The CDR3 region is CASSPTPSTGDSNQPQHF. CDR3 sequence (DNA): TGTGCCAGCAGCCCCACCCCTTCGACAGGAGATAGCAATCAGCCCCAGCATTTT.

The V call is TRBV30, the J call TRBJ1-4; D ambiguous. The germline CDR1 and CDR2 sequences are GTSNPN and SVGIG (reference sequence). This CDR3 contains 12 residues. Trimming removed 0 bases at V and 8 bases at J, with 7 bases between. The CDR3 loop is CAWSVWGEKLFF. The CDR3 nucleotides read TGTGCCTGGAGTGTTTGGGGAGAAAAACTGTTTTTT.

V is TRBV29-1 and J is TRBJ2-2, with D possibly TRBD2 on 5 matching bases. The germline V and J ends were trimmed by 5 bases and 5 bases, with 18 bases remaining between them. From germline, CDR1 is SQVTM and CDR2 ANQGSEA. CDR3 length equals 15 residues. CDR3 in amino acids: CSVYPDGIRTGELFF. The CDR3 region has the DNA TGCAGCGTTTACCCGGACGGGATACGTACCGGGGAGCTGTTTTTT.

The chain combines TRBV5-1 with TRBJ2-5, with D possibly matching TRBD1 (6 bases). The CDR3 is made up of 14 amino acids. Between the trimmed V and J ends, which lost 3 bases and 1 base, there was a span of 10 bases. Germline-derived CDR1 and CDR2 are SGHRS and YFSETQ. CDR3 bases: TGCGCCAGCAGCTCCCCGGACAGCCAAGAGACCCAGTACTTC. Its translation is CASSSPDSQETQYF.

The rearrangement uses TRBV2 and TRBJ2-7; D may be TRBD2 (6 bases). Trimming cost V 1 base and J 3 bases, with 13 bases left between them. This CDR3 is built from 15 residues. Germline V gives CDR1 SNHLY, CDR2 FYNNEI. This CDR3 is CASSEGPSAIYEQYF. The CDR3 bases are TGTGCCAGCAGTGAAGGCCCTAGCGCGATCTACGAGCAGTACTTC. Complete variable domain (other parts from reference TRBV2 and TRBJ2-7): EPEVTQTPSHQVTQMGQEVILRCVPISNHLYFYWYRQILGQKVEFLVSFYNNEISEKSEIFDDQFSVERPDGSNFTLKIRSTKLEDSAMYFCASSEGPSAIYEQYFGPGTRLTVT.

CDR3 nucleotide sequence: TGCGCCAGCAGCCAGGAGACCATGGTGCAGTTCTTC. The encoded protein is CASSQETMVQFF. The V gene is TRBV4-3, the J gene TRBJ2-1; no clear D. The CDR3 runs 12 residues. V lost 3 bases to trimming and J lost 12 bases, with 12 bases between them. Germline V gene lookup returns CDR1 LGHNA and CDR2 YSLEER.

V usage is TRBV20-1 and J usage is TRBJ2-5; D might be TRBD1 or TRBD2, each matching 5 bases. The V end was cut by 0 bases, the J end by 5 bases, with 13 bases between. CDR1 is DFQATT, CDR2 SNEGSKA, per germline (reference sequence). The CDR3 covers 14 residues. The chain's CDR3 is CSARDRDEAETQYF. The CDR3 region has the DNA TGCAGTGCTAGAGATCGGGACGAGGCGGAGACCCAGTACTTC.

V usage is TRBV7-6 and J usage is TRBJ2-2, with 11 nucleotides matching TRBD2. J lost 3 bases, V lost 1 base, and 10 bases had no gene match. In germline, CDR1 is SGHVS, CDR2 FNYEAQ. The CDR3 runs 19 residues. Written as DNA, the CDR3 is TGTGCCAGCAGCTTAGGGTTGGTAGCGGGAGGGCCGTACACCGGGGAGCTGTTTTTT. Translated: CASSLGLVAGGPYTGELFF.

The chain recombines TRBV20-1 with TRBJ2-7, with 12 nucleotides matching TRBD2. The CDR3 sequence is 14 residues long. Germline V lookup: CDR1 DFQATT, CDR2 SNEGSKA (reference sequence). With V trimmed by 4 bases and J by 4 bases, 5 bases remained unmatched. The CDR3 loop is CSANPLAGGYEQYF. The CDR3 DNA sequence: TGCAGTGCTAACCCCCTAGCGGGAGGGTACGAGCAGTACTTC.

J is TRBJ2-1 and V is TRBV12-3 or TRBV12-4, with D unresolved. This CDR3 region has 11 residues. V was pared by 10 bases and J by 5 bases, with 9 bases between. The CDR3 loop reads CATELNNEQFF. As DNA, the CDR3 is TGTGCCACGGAACTTAACAATGAGCAGTTCTTC.

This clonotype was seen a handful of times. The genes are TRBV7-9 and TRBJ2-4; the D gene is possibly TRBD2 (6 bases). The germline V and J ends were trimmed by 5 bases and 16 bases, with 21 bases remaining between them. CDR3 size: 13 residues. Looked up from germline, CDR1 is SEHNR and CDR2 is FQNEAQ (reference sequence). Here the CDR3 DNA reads TGTGCCAGCAGCCTAGAGGGGACGAGCGGGCCCTACTTC. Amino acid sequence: CASSLEGTSGPYF.

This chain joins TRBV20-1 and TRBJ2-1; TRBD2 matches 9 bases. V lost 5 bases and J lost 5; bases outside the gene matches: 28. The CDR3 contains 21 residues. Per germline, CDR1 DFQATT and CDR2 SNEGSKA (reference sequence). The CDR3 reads CSAHASPPGPERGEFHNEQFF. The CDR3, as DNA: TGCAGTGCTCACGCAAGCCCTCCGGGGCCGGAGCGGGGGGAATTTCACAATGAGCAGTTCTTC.

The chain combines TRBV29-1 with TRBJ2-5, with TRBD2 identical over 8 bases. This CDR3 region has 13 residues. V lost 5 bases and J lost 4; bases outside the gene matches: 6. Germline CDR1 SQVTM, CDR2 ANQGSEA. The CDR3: CSVRAGDSETQYF. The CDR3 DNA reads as TGCAGCGTTAGAGCGGGGGACTCAGAGACCCAGTACTTC.

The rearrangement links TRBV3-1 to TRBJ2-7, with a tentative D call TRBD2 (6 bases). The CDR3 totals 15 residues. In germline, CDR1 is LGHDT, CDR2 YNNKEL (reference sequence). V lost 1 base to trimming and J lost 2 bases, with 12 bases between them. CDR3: CASSQGAEGPYEQYF. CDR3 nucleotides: TGTGCCAGCAGCCAAGGAGCGGAGGGGCCCTACGAGCAGTACTTC.

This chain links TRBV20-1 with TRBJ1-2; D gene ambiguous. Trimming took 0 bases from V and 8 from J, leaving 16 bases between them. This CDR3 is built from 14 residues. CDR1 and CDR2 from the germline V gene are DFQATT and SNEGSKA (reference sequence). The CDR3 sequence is CSARDLAEEEGYTF. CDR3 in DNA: TGCAGTGCTAGAGATTTGGCCGAAGAAGAGGGCTACACCTTC.

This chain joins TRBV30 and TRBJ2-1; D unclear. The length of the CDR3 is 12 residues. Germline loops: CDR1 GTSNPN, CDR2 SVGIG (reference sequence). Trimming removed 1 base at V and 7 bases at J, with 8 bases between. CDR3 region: CAWSEAGNEQFF. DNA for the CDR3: TGTGCCTGGAGTGAAGCAGGAAATGAGCAGTTCTTC.

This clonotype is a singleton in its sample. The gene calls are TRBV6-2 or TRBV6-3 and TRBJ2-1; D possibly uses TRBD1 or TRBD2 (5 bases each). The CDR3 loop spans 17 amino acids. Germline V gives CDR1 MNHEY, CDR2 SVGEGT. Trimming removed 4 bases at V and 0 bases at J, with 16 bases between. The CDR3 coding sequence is TGTGCCAGCAGTTCAACCGGGACGCTTAGCTCCTACAATGAGCAGTTCTTC. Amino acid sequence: CASSSTGTLSSYNEQFF.